The 24 T cell receptor beta chains below come from one sample, sequenced in a study of OX40 agonist ivuxolimab in advanced cancers. Only in-frame clones appear in the TCRdb table, and some are missing; sequencing was by immunoSEQ multiplex PCR. The data hold roughly 58,000 clones, with approximately 80% observed a single time. The material sequenced was CD4+ or CD8+ T cells sorted from blood, taken in a trial of the OX40 agonist ivuxolimab. The receptors originated from an adult with an advanced solid tumor such as melanoma, head and neck, liver or kidney cancer.

This clone was detected a few times. The chain couples TRBV11-2 to TRBJ1-1, with a tentative D call TRBD1 (5 bases). The CDR3 is made up of 11 amino acids. Trimming left V 7 bases short and J 8 bases short, with 11 bases between. CDR1 and CDR2 from the germline V gene are SGHAT and FQNNGV. In nucleotides, the CDR3 is TGTGCCAGCACCCAAGACAGAGAAGCTTTCTTT. Protein sequence: CASTQDREAFF.

The CDR3 sequence is CASSWDPGLGYNEQFF. For the CDR3, the DNA is TGCGCCAGCAGCTGGGACCCTGGACTTGGATACAATGAGCAGTTCTTC. The chain has TRBV5-1 and TRBJ2-1; D may match TRBD1 or TRBD2 (5 bases each). The length of the CDR3 is 16 residues. Trimming pared 3 bases from V and 4 bases from J, leaving 17 bases between. The V gene's germline CDR1 is SGHRS and CDR2 YFSETQ.

This sequence joins TRBV5-6 and TRBJ1-2; the D is unclear. V was pared by 4 bases and J by 3 bases, with 13 bases between. The germline V gene has CDR1 SGHDT and CDR2 YYEEEE. The CDR3 length is 14 residues. CDR3 sequence reads: CASSGLGVDYGYTF. In DNA form, the CDR3 reads TGTGCCAGCAGCGGGCTCGGGGTAGACTATGGCTACACCTTC.

The chain links TRBV4-3 to TRBJ1-3; D may be TRBD1 (5 bases). Germline values: CDR1 LGHNA, CDR2 YSLEER. This CDR3 is built from 15 residues. V dropped 4 bases and J dropped 1 base, with 11 bases sitting between them. CDR3 sequence (DNA): TGCGCCAGCAGCCTAGGGCGGGGGTCTGGAAACACCATATATTTT. Encoded protein: CASSLGRGSGNTIYF.

This clone was counted between two and nine times. The chain uses TRBV6-1 and TRBJ2-3; no definite D call. CDR3 size: 15 residues. V dropped 2 bases and J dropped 4 bases, with 13 bases sitting between them. CDR1 and CDR2 (germline): MNHNS, SASEGT. The CDR3 sequence is CASSEWKLGSDTQYF. In DNA form, the CDR3 reads TGTGCCAGCAGTGAATGGAAGCTGGGGTCAGATACGCAGTATTTT.

The CDR3 here is CGTGVHQPQHF. CDR3 DNA sequence: TGCGGGACAGGGGTCCATCAGCCCCAGCATTTT. The chain is built from TRBV20-1 and TRBJ1-5, with 10 bases aligning to TRBD1. Germline V gives CDR1 DFQATT, CDR2 SNEGSKA (reference sequence). The CDR3 totals 11 residues.

This clone was seen only a few times. This chain links TRBV12-5 with TRBJ2-3; D gene ambiguous. The V and J ends lost 2 bases and 0 bases respectively, with 12 bases between them. There are 16 residues in the CDR3. Germline CDR1 reads LGHNT; CDR2 reads FRNRAP. CDR3 residues: CASGLSGSASTDTQYF. In nucleotides, the CDR3 is TGTGCTAGTGGTTTGTCCGGCTCGGCGAGCACAGATACGCAGTATTTT.

This clone is a singleton in its sample. The chain employs TRBV27 and TRBJ1-2; 7 bases match TRBD1. The length of the CDR3 is 15 residues. The V gene end was trimmed by 5 bases and the J gene end by 5 bases; junction bases not matched to a gene: 11. Germline CDR1 MNHEY, CDR2 SMNVEV (reference sequence). The CDR3 region is CASSTRTGARYGYTF. In nucleotides, the CDR3 is TGTGCCAGCAGTACCCGGACAGGCGCCCGTTATGGCTACACCTTC.

There are many counts of this clone. The chain recombines TRBV2 with TRBJ1-2; D might be TRBD1 (5 bases). Germline CDR1 and CDR2: SNHLY and FYNNEI. The CDR3 sequence is 13 residues long. V was trimmed by 7 bases and J by 3 bases, leaving 12 bases between them. This CDR3 is CASTRGEYYGYTF. The CDR3 coding sequence is TGTGCCAGCACCCGAGGGGAGTACTATGGCTACACCTTC.

The CDR3 DNA is TGTGCCAGCAGTTTCTTCGGCGGCAGGGTGAACACTGAAGCTTTCTTT. Translated, it gives CASSFFGGRVNTEAFF. This chain uses TRBV28 with TRBJ1-1; D perhaps matches TRBD1 (5 bases). This CDR3 is 16 amino acids long. Per germline, CDR1 MDHEN and CDR2 SYDVKM. Trimming removed 3 bases from V and 0 bases from J, with 14 bases in between.

The gene calls are TRBV7-2 and TRBJ1-4; a weak D match, TRBD1 (5 bases). CDR3 length: 16 residues. Germline V gene sequence: CDR1 SGHTA, CDR2 FQGNSA. Trimming shortened V by 1 base and J by 1 base, and 10 bases separated the two germline ends. The DNA of the CDR3 is TGTGCCAGCAGCTTAGGAGGGGTGGGAACTAATGAAAAACTGTTTTTT. Translation gives CASSLGGVGTNEKLFF.

About this clone itself: Within the sample, other DNA sequences also encode this same CDR3. The chain has TRBV28 and TRBJ1-1; 9 bases fit TRBD1. The germline V gene has CDR1 MDHEN and CDR2 SYDVKM. Unmatched junction bases numbered 4, after V lost 4 bases and J lost 4 bases. The CDR3 spans 14 residues. CDR3 in DNA: TGTGCCAGCAGTTCGGGACAGGGCGGCACTGAAGCTTTCTTT. Translated: CASSSGQGGTEAFF.

The chain uses TRBV11-3 and TRBJ2-3; D ambiguous. This CDR3 has 16 residues. Germline CDR1 is SGHNT and CDR2 is YENEEA. Trimming cost V 1 base and J 0 bases, with 11 bases left between them. CDR3 in DNA: TGTGCCAGCAGCTTAGGCTATATCCCAAGCACAGATACGCAGTATTTT. Residues: CASSLGYIPSTDTQYF.

The CDR3: CARLRSFQSGANVLTF. The CDR3 coding sequence is TGCGCCAGACTTAGAAGTTTCCAATCTGGGGCCAACGTCCTGACTTTC. The gene calls are TRBV10-1 and TRBJ2-6; no definite D call. In germline, CDR1 is WNHNN, CDR2 SYGVQD (reference sequence). Trimming removed 9 bases from V and 1 base from J, with 16 bases in between. The CDR3 loop spans 16 amino acids.

This sequence joins TRBV18 and TRBJ1-1, with TRBD1 as a possible D gene (5 bases). The V gene lost 3 bases and the J gene lost 1 base, with 12 bases spanning the gap. The CDR3 sequence is 15 residues long. Looked up from germline, CDR1 is KGHSH and CDR2 is LQKENI. CDR3 region: CASSPPGRGNTEAFF. CDR3 coding DNA: TGTGCCAGCTCACCCCCGGGACGGGGGAACACTGAAGCTTTCTTT.

The genes are TRBV7-8 and TRBJ1-6; TRBD1 is a possible D gene (6 bases). The CDR3 is 14 amino acids. CDR1 and CDR2 (germline): SGHVS, FQNEAQ. The V end was cut by 2 bases, the J end by 7 bases, with 9 bases between. The CDR3 nucleotides are TGTGCCAGCAGCTTAACAGGGAGGAATTCACCCCTCCACTTT. Amino acids: CASSLTGRNSPLHF.

This rearrangement joins TRBV5-4 to TRBJ2-1; no clear D gene. Germline V lookup: CDR1 SGHNT, CDR2 YYREEE (reference sequence). The CDR3 has 14 amino acids. Trimming left V 0 bases short and J 0 bases short, with 4 bases between. CDR3 bases: TGTGCCAGCAGCTTGGGGGGCTCCTACAATGAGCAGTTCTTC. Amino acids: CASSLGGSYNEQFF.

This rearrangement joins TRBV7-8 to TRBJ2-5, with TRBD2 matching over 11 bases. The CDR3 totals 19 residues. Trimming removed 5 bases from V and 2 bases from J; junction bases left unmatched: 16. Germline V lookup: CDR1 SGHVS, CDR2 FQNEAQ. CDR3 DNA sequence: TGTGCCAGCAGCGCGTACAGACTAGCGGGAATTACAATTCAAGAGACCCAGTACTTC. Amino acids: CASSAYRLAGITIQETQYF. The entire variable domain, with the rest obtained from reference TRBV7-8 and TRBJ2-5, is as follows: GAGVSQSPRYKVAKRGQDVALRCDPISGHVSLFWYQQALGQGPEFLTYFQNEAQLDKSGLPSDRFFAERPEGSVSTLKIQRTQQEDSAVYLCASSAYRLAGITIQETQYFGPGTRLLVL.

The genes are TRBV28 and TRBJ2-5, with D uncertain. The germline CDR1 and CDR2 sequences are MDHEN and SYDVKM. This CDR3 spans 11 amino acids. The germline V and J ends were trimmed by 2 bases and 5 bases, with 3 bases remaining between them. The CDR3 DNA reads TGTGCCAGCAGTTTAATGGAGACCCAGTACTTC. Amino acid sequence: CASSLMETQYF. Full variable domain (outside the CDR3, taken from reference TRBV28 and TRBJ2-5): DVKVTQSSRYLVKRTGEKVFLECVQDMDHENMFWYRQDPGLGLRLIYFSYDVKMKEKGDIPEGYSVSREKKERFSLILESASTNQTSMYLCASSLMETQYFGPGTRLLVL.

Ten or more counts support this clone. The chain carries TRBV6-7 and TRBJ2-3; a possible D gene is TRBD2 (6 bases). TRBV6-7 counts as an open reading frame of uncertain function. The CDR3 contains 15 residues. Trimming took off 7 bases at V and 0 bases at J, with 14 bases between the two ends. CDR3 region: CASTRGGSSTDTQYF. The CDR3 nucleotides are TGTGCCAGCACCCGCGGAGGGTCCAGCACAGATACGCAGTATTTT.

In its sample, this clone was seen a few times. This sequence joins TRBV18 and TRBJ1-3; no definite D call. The ends were cut back, 4 bases at V and 0 bases at J, with 13 bases in the middle. Germline CDR1 is KGHSH and CDR2 is LQKENI. The CDR3 loop spans 16 amino acids. The CDR3 DNA reads TGTGCCAGCTCACAAGAGGTTGCTCCCTCTGGAAACACCATATATTTT. Amino acid sequence: CASSQEVAPSGNTIYF. Using reference TRBV18 and TRBJ1-3 for the parts outside the CDR3, the full variable domain is NAGVMQNPRHLVRRRGQEARLRCSPMKGHSHVYWYRQLPEEGLKFMVYLQKENIIDESGMPKERFSAEFPKEGPSILRIQQVVRGDSAAYFCASSQEVAPSGNTIYFGEGSWLTVV.

The chain employs TRBV7-3 and TRBJ2-1, with 11 bases matching TRBD1. Germline CDR1 is SGHTA and CDR2 is FQGTGA. This CDR3 spans 16 amino acids. Germline trimming cut 5 bases from V and 7 bases from J; bases unmatched to any gene: 10. CDR3 nucleotide sequence: TGTGCCAGCAGCCCGTCCGGGACAGGGGGTTTGAATGAGCAGTTCTTC. Translation: CASSPSGTGGLNEQFF.

V gene TRBV6-5 combines with J gene TRBJ1-2; D is unresolved. The ends were cut back, 0 bases at V and 0 bases at J, with 11 bases in the middle. The CDR3 totals 16 residues. In germline, CDR1 is MNHEY, CDR2 SVGAGI. The CDR3 region is CASSYSGGRANYGYTF. CDR3 sequence (DNA): TGTGCCAGCAGTTACTCAGGCGGACGGGCTAACTATGGCTACACCTTC.

V gene TRBV2 combines with J gene TRBJ2-7, with a weak D call TRBD1 (5 bases). From germline, CDR1 is SNHLY and CDR2 FYNNEI. Trimming cost V 5 bases and J 7 bases, with 15 bases left between them. The CDR3 has 13 amino acids. The CDR3: CASSLTLRGEQYF. DNA for the CDR3: TGTGCCAGCAGTCTAACTCTTAGGGGTGAGCAGTACTTC. The variable domain in full, completed from reference TRBV2 and TRBJ2-7, reads EPEVTQTPSHQVTQMGQEVILRCVPISNHLYFYWYRQILGQKVEFLVSFYNNEISEKSEIFDDQFSVERPDGSNFTLKIRSTKLEDSAMYFCASSLTLRGEQYFGPGTRLTVT.